This entry concerns a single T cell receptor beta chain. This specimen comes from a study of blood T cell repertoires in COVID-19. Background on the study: The United States, Italy and Spain supplied acute and convalescent COVID-19 samples. T cells, B-cell-depleted T cells, or PBMCs supplied cDNA or gDNA.

The CDR3 length is 15 residues. CDR1 SGHAT and CDR2 FQNNGV come from the germline V gene. After removal of 5 bases from V and 1 base from J, the junction contained 7 bases not matched to a gene. In the authors' methods: Reference gene primer amplification yielded estimated nucleated cell counts. Assay: immunoSEQ multiplex PCR; the TCRdb copy retains only in-frame clones and omits some. V and J calls and clone size follow that table, whereas D and trimming were derived from the DNA. The sample records 150,000 to 200,000 clones, 81% being singletons. The receptor's source is a man aged 55 to 70 with active or convalescent COVID-19. Material for sequencing was peripheral blood. The V call is TRBV11-2, the J call TRBJ2-7; 8 bases align to TRBD1. For the CDR3, the DNA is TGTGCCAGCAGCCCCGGACAGGGAAATTCCTACGAGCAGTACTTC. Protein sequence: CASSPGQGNSYEQYF.